This T cell receptor beta chain derives from a study of vaccination effects on CD4 cells after COVID-19. At the level of the study: Post-vaccine specimens arrived a median 72 days past the second dose.

Measured with immunoSEQ multiplex PCR; TCRdb has only the in-frame clones, and not every one. Altogether 65,000 to 70,000 clones are present, 76% being singletons, with the ten largest covering about 0.91%. Germline V CDR1 and CDR2: SEHNR, FQNEAQ (reference sequence). The germline V and J ends were trimmed by 8 bases and 3 bases, with 16 bases remaining between them. The CDR3 is 14 amino acids. As regards this clone: Its target is not known.

Sequencing followed a ViraFEST assay step that expanded antigen-specific CD4+ T cells with viral peptide pools. Culture lasted over 9 days before CD4+ T cell isolation. Each participant was given two doses of one vaccine (BNT162b2 or mRNA-1273). Vaccinees lacked prior SARS-CoV-2 infection and tested negative for nucleocapsid antibodies. The culture medium for approximately 1.9 million PBMC per well included about 9 IU/ml IL-2 and 9.5 to 10 ug/ml peptides. On days 3 and 7, fresh IL-2 medium replaced half the medium. V and J are TRBV7-9 and TRBJ1-1; TRBD1 is a possible D gene (5 bases). The sequence came from a human donor who received a COVID-19 vaccine. The sequenced sample was CD4+ T cells from PBMCs cultured with HCoV-OC43 spike peptides, obtained after COVID-19 vaccination. Subset of the sample: HCoV-OC43 spike overlapping peptide pool stimulation. The CDR3 loop is CASPNQARDTEAFF. Written as DNA, the CDR3 is TGTGCCAGCCCCAATCAAGCCAGGGACACTGAAGCTTTCTTT.